This T cell receptor (beta chain) is from a study of cytomegalovirus exposure and HLA in healthy donors (dated by TCRdb to 2015 to 2018). In the study overall: An earlier analysis of approximately 640 of the donors reported roughly 300 Gb of sequence data and some 120 million unique TCR beta sequences from roughly 200 million T cells. The study was designed to test whether signatures of past pathogen exposure could be identified by cataloging public T cell receptors. All discovery cohort repertoires had been generated using a single sequencing platform. Class I and class II HLA loci were covered by the typing at four-digit resolution. Among about 400 genotyped donors of the cohort, an average of around 220,000 unique TCR beta nucleotide sequences was sequenced per donor, of which roughly 17% were non-productive. The study combined high-throughput TCR immunosequencing, statistical association of individual TCRs with disease status, and machine learning to predict cytomegalovirus infection status. Typing coverage differed by locus: A, B, C, DRB1 and DQB1 were typed in roughly 620-630 donors, DQA1 in about 510, DPA1 in some 600, and DPB1 in just under 480. About 5 DR-DQ haplotypes were handled as single units for association and clustering, since linkage in the cohort was strong. Of the roughly 420 genotyped donors, 75% to 85% were placed in the genetic ancestry cluster associated with self-reported Caucasian donors. To decide whether each TCR beta V gene segment behaved as functional or pseudogenic, an earlier analysis of over 500 of the donors relied on high-throughput TCR beta sequencing. A later analysis re-examined previously published TCR beta repertoires from 500 to 700 donors and added high-resolution HLA genotyping to investigate patterns of TCR occurrence. Around 320 gigabases of sequencing data and 78 million or so unique TCR sequences were included in an early release covering several hundred HLA-typed donors. Rather than drawing on any new phenotypic data, the later analysis identified candidate immune exposures from TCR beta sequences and the way those sequences occurred across donors. Using immunosequencing, the study profiled T cell repertoires from 500 to 800 subjects and related those repertoires to cytomegalovirus serostatus. Along with the approximately 600-subject first cohort, a separate validation cohort of over a hundred different subjects was used. Donor age, sex, ethnicity and CMV serostatus were compiled together with the repertoire data. A later genetic analysis used genome-wide SNP genotypes for about 60% of the roughly 670 donors, treating that subset as a discovery cohort. Broad study findings and their caveats: Because some donors lacked HLA typing at each locus, the association tests relied only on the typed subset. Broadly in line with IMGT annotations, most TCR beta V segments showed up in productive rearrangements about 87% or about 30% of the time in an earlier analysis of several hundred of the donors. Linkage disequilibrium might explain the correlated functional status among segregating V segments, but an unknown experimental factor could not be ruled out. Roughly uniform sequencing depth across donors was assumed in presence/absence analyses, although this assumption may not hold. Strong co-occurrence of HLA alleles, especially DR and DQ, made assigning TCR associations to individual alleles difficult. According to the authors, the approach could potentially be generalized to other disease states and immunological phenotypes. In a later analysis, several top co-occurrence clusters were reported to appear linked to parvovirus B19, influenza, CMV and Epstein-Barr virus. The study listed approximately 150 TCR beta chains as associated with cytomegalovirus. Immune exposure information for the cohort was limited to CMV serostatus. A cluster of highly shared sequence variants was judged likely to be a technical artifact of the sequencing pipeline. V-gene and J-gene trimming of TCR beta chains was associated with a missense DCLRE1C variant in a later genetic analysis, and the association was replicated in an independent cohort. In a later analysis, HLA-associated TCR beta chains were found to be more clonally expanded and to have lower generation probabilities than equally common non-associated chains. According to a later analysis, most CMV-associated TCR beta chains appeared to be HLA-restricted, and the HLA associations seemed to be driven largely by CMV exposure. According to a later genetic analysis, donors in an Asian-associated ancestry cluster had fewer N-insertions in productive TCRs than the approximately 650-donor mean. The classifier was reported to diagnose cytomegalovirus status with high specificity and sensitivity in both the original cohort and the validation cohort. At a false discovery rate of 0.05, a later analysis linked approximately 18,000 TCR beta sequences to specific HLA alleles. The 87-base-pair reads could not distinguish some IMGT-functional V segments, including TRBV6-2 and TRBV6-3, so those segments were excluded. Three of the identified cytomegalovirus-associated TCR beta chains were confirmed in vitro to be specific for cytomegalovirus antigens. Most TCR sequences were seen in very few donors, while some public TCRs were found in many individuals. A further reported finding was that TCR beta sequences accurately predicted the HLA-A and HLA-B alleles for most subjects in the first cohort. The earlier analysis of 587 of the donors excluded some 16 rarely observed V segments, including chromosome 9 orphons, because counts were too low. In this cohort, only TCR beta chains were sequenced, and detectable features were limited by the absence of alpha or paired-chain data. According to a later analysis, TCR association rates differed among HLA loci, with DRB1 alleles showing the most associated TCRs and HLA-C alleles showing the fewest.

Details on this clone: What antigen it recognizes has not been identified. Base qualities are missing; no much larger clone stands one base away.

The CDR3 goes from the cysteine to the phenylalanine over 11 residues. Left in the record is the CDR3 DNA by itself, 33 bases read in frame from the first base. The germline V gene (reference sequence) provides CDR1 DFQATT and CDR2 SNEGSKA. V is pared back by 8 bases and J by 3 bases, with 9 bases lying between the germline termini. In total, more than 500 healthy bone marrow donors made up the cohort. At the time of sampling, all cohort members were nominally healthy, though unrecorded immune exposures were likely present. The donor was CMV seropositive and was included in the group of almost 300 seropositive cohort members. Every donor gave a peripheral blood sample, and the peripheral blood mononuclear cells from that sample were used for TCR beta sequencing. Genomic DNA extraction from the blood cell samples was performed with the Qiagen DNeasy Blood Extraction Kit. The library relied on the immunoSEQ multiplex PCR assay. For the multiplex PCR, a mixture combining 60 forward primers for TCR Vbeta segments and 13 reverse primers for TCR Jbeta segments was used. The CDR3 region of rearranged TCR beta genes was amplified from genomic DNA with a multiplex PCR assay. The Illumina HiSeq System was used to sequence the amplified TCR beta libraries as 87-base-pair reads. For the original study's pipeline: In a later analysis, about 80 million unique TCR beta chains were counted across the 500 to 850 repertoires, and roughly 11 million of these chains were shared by at least two donors. Raw reads were error-corrected and collapsed into unique sequences with a nearest-neighbor algorithm that merged closely related sequences to remove PCR and sequencing errors. CDR3 sequences were aligned to IMGT reference sequences to assign V, D and J gene segments. Each retained sequence needed at least a six-nucleotide match to both a V gene segment and a J gene segment. Rearrangements were classified as productive when the CDR3 lacked stop codons and remained in frame with V and J, and all other rearrangements were classified as non-productive. CDR3 was defined according to IMGT convention as the region running from the second conserved V-encoded cysteine to the conserved J-encoded phenylalanine. Sequences without an unambiguous match to a single V gene segment were excluded from the earlier analysis of 450 to 750 of the donors. In an earlier analysis of almost 600 of the donors, a V segment was called functional when productive rearrangements were above 56.7%, and segregating when the standard deviation between donors exceeded 5%. A statistical classification framework was developed to diagnose cytomegalovirus status using the catalog of TCR beta chain sequences. In a later analysis, V and J genes were assigned by comparing TCR nucleotide sequences against IMGT/GENE-DB human TR gene sequences. Using the TCRdist pipeline, a later analysis assigned CDR3 sequences along with most-parsimonious VDJ recombination scenarios. In a later analysis, each TCR beta chain was defined by its CDR3 amino acid sequence together with its V-gene family, and reads lacking a unique V-gene family were excluded. A later analysis removed 500 to 650 highly shared, low-generation-probability nucleotide sequences to deal with suspected cross-contamination and a sequencing artifact. For each public chain, a later analysis derived a clonal expansion index from normalized ranks of inferred template counts within each repertoire. A later analysis computed generation probabilities with a VDJ recombination model fitted to out-of-frame rearrangements, and checked the results against IGoR. In a later analysis, hypergeometric tests were used to score TCR-TCR, TCR-HLA and TCR-CMV co-occurrence, with a repertoire-size bias correction applied to TCR pairs. A later analysis estimated false discovery rates by permuting HLA or CMV assignments 20 times. In a later analysis, co-occurring TCRs were grouped using DBSCAN, and TCRdist sequence similarity was added for clustering within HLA-allele-positive subsets. Co-occurrence clustering excluded repertoires with fewer than 30,000 or more than 120,000 public chains, plus five with anomalous nucleotide sharing. This is the immuneACCESS table as TCRdb keeps it, with only in-frame sequences that have V and J called. A part of the clones is gone; compared with another copy, unresolved V genes explain less than half, and the rest is unexplained. The V and J calls and the clone size are those of that table, but D and trimming were determined from the DNA. Across this sample there are around 100,000 clones, with 75% to 85% seen only once. Under 13% of the sample is in the top ten clones.

The receptor was isolated from a woman aged 18-29 years in good health and CMV-seropositive. Sequencing input: PBMCs. This sequence uses TRBV20-1 and TRBJ2-3; D gene: possibly TRBD2, on 5 matching bases. The sequence in DNA is TGCAGTTTGGGCGGGACAGATACGCAGTATTTT. Its product reads: CSLGGTDTQYF.